A single sample is the source of the 5 T cell receptor beta chains below, sequenced in a study of beta chain features in type 1 diabetes. These TCRs are of unknown antigen specificity. Since all of the isolated RNA was reverse transcribed, expressed TCRB transcripts were what got sequenced. The data were produced by immunoSEQ multiplex PCR, yet TCRdb's version contains in-frame clones alone and is incomplete. The top ten clones hold 0.022% of a sample with some 700,000 clones, under 15% of them seen once. General observations from the study: All four CD4+ subsets of Type 1 diabetes patients contained TCRB CDR3s that were moderately but significantly shorter.

The sequenced material came from naive CD4+ T cells from blood. The receptors derive from a man aged 18 to 29 with type 1 diabetes.

The sample holds a few counts of this clone. The chain joins TRBV9 to TRBJ2-2; 12 bases align to TRBD2. CDR3 length: 18 amino acids. The germline V gene has CDR1 SGDLS and CDR2 YYNGEE. The V gene end was trimmed by 0 bases and the J gene end by 4 bases; junction bases not matched to a gene: 7. As DNA, the CDR3 is TGTGCCAGCAGCGTAGCTCGGACTAGCGGGGAGTTCACCGGGGAGCTGTTTTTT. Amino acids: CASSVARTSGEFTGELFF.

As DNA, the CDR3 is TGTGCCAGCAGCTTAGGTCCAGGGACCTACTATGGCTACACCTTC. Translation gives CASSLGPGTYYGYTF. The rearrangement uses TRBV13 and TRBJ1-2; D may be TRBD1 (5 bases). CDR3 length: 15 residues. Germline values: CDR1 PRHDT, CDR2 FYEKMQ (reference sequence). V was shortened by 0 bases and J by 3 bases, with 11 bases between the two germline ends.

This clone was seen a few times. At the DNA level, this CDR3 is encoded by other sequences in the same sample as well. The rearrangement uses TRBV19 and TRBJ2-5; 9 bases match TRBD1. From germline, CDR1 is LNHDA and CDR2 SQIVND (reference sequence). The length of the CDR3 is 13 residues. V trimming: 5 bases; J trimming: 2 bases; junction bases outside the gene matches: 0. CDR3 in DNA: TGTGCCAGTAGTGGACAGGGGCAAGAGACCCAGTACTTC. It is translated as CASSGQGQETQYF.

The chain recombines TRBV20-1 with TRBJ1-1; D remains ambiguous. The CDR3 consists of 11 residues. V lost 6 bases to trimming and J lost 8 bases, with 13 bases between them. In germline, CDR1 is DFQATT, CDR2 SNEGSKA (reference sequence). CDR3: CSAPTGSEAFF. The CDR3 nucleotides are TGCAGTGCCCCGACGGGGTCAGAAGCTTTCTTT.

This clone was observed a few times. CDR3 coding DNA: TGTGCCAGCAGCCCGGGACAGGGGACCATTCAGTACTTC. It codes for CASSPGQGTIQYF. This chain connects TRBV28 to TRBJ2-4, with TRBD1 matching 10 bases. CDR1 is MDHEN, CDR2 SYDVKM, per germline. The CDR3 has 13 amino acids. Trimming cost V 6 bases and J 9 bases; bases outside gene matches: 5.